The 29 T cell receptor beta chains listed next were all sequenced from one sample in a study of blood T cell repertoires in COVID-19. Profiling relied on immunoSEQ multiplex PCR, and the TCRdb table lists in-frame clones only, not all of them. The table has around 160,000 clones, about 84% seen once. The sequencing sample was made of peripheral blood. The origin of the receptors is a man aged 55 to 70 with active or convalescent COVID-19.

The chain is built from TRBV14 and TRBJ1-1, with no clear D. This CDR3 comprises 13 residues. V was cut by 4 bases and J by 3 bases, with 9 bases left in between. Germline V CDR1 and CDR2: SGHDN, FVKESK. The CDR3 nucleotides read TGTGCCAGCAGCCTTCAACTTCACACTGAAGCTTTCTTT. Translating gives CASSLQLHTEAFF. Full variable domain (outside the CDR3, taken from reference TRBV14 and TRBJ1-1): EAGVTQFPSHSVIEKGQTVTLRCDPISGHDNLYWYRRVMGKEIKFLLHFVKESKQDESGMPNNRFLAERTGGTYSTLKVQPAELEDSGVYFCASSLQLHTEAFFGQGTRLTVV.

V usage is TRBV9 and J usage is TRBJ2-5, with 10 bases fitting TRBD1. The CDR3 is made up of 16 amino acids. Looked up from germline, CDR1 is SGDLS and CDR2 is YYNGEE. V shed 0 bases, J shed 2 bases, and the junction held 4 bases outside the gene matches. CDR3 nucleotides: TGTGCCAGCAGCGTAGGTGGGACAGGGGCACAAGAGACCCAGTACTTC. Translating gives CASSVGGTGAQETQYF.

The chain has TRBV11-2 and TRBJ1-5; D gene unclear. Germline values: CDR1 SGHAT, CDR2 FQNNGV. V was cut by 5 bases and J by 2 bases, with 10 bases left in between. The CDR3 consists of 14 residues. The chain's CDR3 is CASSVSHGNQPQHF. CDR3 coding DNA: TGTGCCAGCAGCGTGAGCCATGGCAATCAGCCCCAGCATTTT. The complete variable domain, with remaining parts taken from reference TRBV11-2 and TRBJ1-5, reads EAGVAQSPRYKIIEKRQSVAFWCNPISGHATLYWYQQILGQGPKLLIQFQNNGVVDDSQLPKDRFSAERLKGVDSTLKIQPAKLEDSAVYLCASSVSHGNQPQHFGDGTRLSIL.

The chain carries TRBV19 and TRBJ2-5; a weak D match, TRBD2 (6 bases). V was shortened by 1 base and J by 2 bases, with 11 bases between the two germline ends. The CDR3 sequence is 15 residues long. Germline assignment: CDR1 LNHDA and CDR2 SQIVND (reference sequence). The CDR3 DNA follows: TGTGCCAGTAGTATAGGAGTAGCGGTTCAAGAGACCCAGTACTTC. Translating it yields CASSIGVAVQETQYF.

The chain is built from TRBV28 and TRBJ1-1, with D unresolved. This CDR3 contains 14 residues. Germline V CDR1 and CDR2: MDHEN, SYDVKM. V shed 3 bases and J shed 2 bases, with 10 bases lying between them. CDR3 loop: CASSFLRHNTEAFF. The CDR3 DNA reads TGTGCCAGCAGTTTTCTAAGACATAACACTGAAGCTTTCTTT.

The V call is TRBV7-8, the J call TRBJ2-7; 7 bases fit TRBD1. This CDR3 is 12 amino acids long. Germline CDR1 reads SGHVS; CDR2 reads FQNEAQ. After removal of 4 bases from V and 4 bases from J, the junction contained 1 base not matched to a gene. Written as DNA, the CDR3 is TGTGCCAGCAGCTCACAGGGGTACGAGCAGTACTTC. Residues: CASSSQGYEQYF.

This chain joins TRBV28 and TRBJ2-1, with 12 bases lining up with TRBD2. The CDR3 is 18 amino acids. V shed 6 bases and J 4 bases; nucleotides not matched to a gene: 13. Per germline, CDR1 MDHEN and CDR2 SYDVKM. The CDR3 is CASSSTTSGSWEYNEQFF. For the CDR3, the DNA is TGTGCCAGCAGCTCAACGACTAGCGGGAGTTGGGAATACAATGAGCAGTTCTTC.

This chain links TRBV12-3 or TRBV12-4 with TRBJ2-5; tentative D call: TRBD1 (7 bases). Deletions cut 8 bases from V and 10 bases from J, with 20 bases between. This CDR3 contains 13 residues. This CDR3 is CASVRGAPGGQYF. Written as DNA, the CDR3 is TGTGCCAGCGTAAGGGGGGCCCCAGGGGGCCAGTACTTC.

Only a few counts were recorded for this clone. This chain links TRBV6-5 with TRBJ1-1; 10 bases line up with TRBD1. The CDR3 runs 13 residues. CDR1 is MNHEY and CDR2 is SVGAGI in the germline V gene. Losses at the gene ends were 4 bases for V and 11 bases for J; bases not matched to a gene: 7. CDR3 DNA: TGTGCCAGCAGTTTCCATGGGACAGGGGAGGCTTTCTTT. Protein product: CASSFHGTGEAFF.

The genes are TRBV9 and TRBJ2-1, with TRBD2 identical over 12 bases. The J segment lost 4 bases and the V segment lost 4 bases, leaving 3 bases of the junction unmatched. The CDR3 is made up of 15 amino acids. The V gene's germline CDR1 is SGDLS and CDR2 YYNGEE. CDR3 sequence: CASSIGLAGYNEQFF. CDR3 in DNA: TGTGCCAGCAGCATCGGACTAGCGGGATACAATGAGCAGTTCTTC.

V usage is TRBV4-3 and J usage is TRBJ2-1; TRBD2 matches at 7 bases. J was trimmed by 0 bases and V by 0 bases; bases with no gene match: 5. The CDR3 runs 17 residues. Germline CDR1 LGHNA, CDR2 YSLEER. DNA of the CDR3: TGCGCCAGCAGCCAAGAATGGGGCGGGAGCTCCTACAATGAGCAGTTCTTC. This codes for CASSQEWGGSSYNEQFF.

This chain connects TRBV6-2 or TRBV6-3 to TRBJ2-4, with 15 bases fitting TRBD2. CDR1 and CDR2 (germline): MNHEY, SVGEGT. The junction had 3 bases not matched to a gene; V was cut back by 6 bases and J by 6 bases. The CDR3 sequence is 15 residues long. Here the CDR3 DNA reads TGTGCCAGCAGCCAGGGACTAGCGGGAGGAAACATTCAGTACTTC. Translating it yields CASSQGLAGGNIQYF.

The chain uses TRBV5-5 and TRBJ2-7, with 8 bases identical to TRBD1. Germline loops: CDR1 SGHKS, CDR2 YYEKEE (reference sequence). This CDR3 contains 14 residues. V dropped 2 bases and J dropped 4; count of bases not matched to a gene: 5. The CDR3 loop is CASSLGTGKYEQYF. CDR3 DNA: TGTGCCAGCAGCTTAGGGACAGGAAAATACGAGCAGTACTTC.

This clone was detected a few times. J is TRBJ2-2 and V is TRBV4-1; 7 nucleotides line up with TRBD2. Germline CDR1 is MGHRA and CDR2 is YSYEKL. This CDR3 comprises 18 residues. Losses at the gene ends were 1 base for V and 0 bases for J; bases not matched to a gene: 8. CDR3: CASSQASVREANTGELFF. CDR3 nucleotides: TGCGCCAGCAGCCAAGCCTCCGTTCGGGAGGCGAACACCGGGGAGCTGTTTTTT.

The V gene is TRBV20-1, the J gene TRBJ1-2; tentative D call: TRBD1 (6 bases). Looked up from germline, CDR1 is DFQATT and CDR2 is SNEGSKA (reference sequence). V was shortened by 3 bases and J by 4 bases, with 9 bases between the two germline ends. The CDR3 runs to 12 residues. The CDR3, as DNA: TGCAGTGCTAGTACAGGGACCTATGGCTACACCTTC. Its protein is CSASTGTYGYTF.

The DNA for the CDR3 is TGTGCCAGCAGTTACTCGAGAGAGACACAAAACTATGGCTACACCTTC. Translated, it gives CASSYSRETQNYGYTF. The J gene is TRBJ1-2, the V gene TRBV6-5; no clear D. V dropped 0 bases and J dropped 2 bases, with 13 bases sitting between them. The CDR3 is 16 residues long. Germline V gene sequence: CDR1 MNHEY, CDR2 SVGAGI.

The CDR3 sequence: CASSQLVLSYEQYF. The CDR3 bases are TGTGCCAGCAGCCAATTAGTACTATCCTACGAGCAGTACTTC. The chain couples TRBV7-8 to TRBJ2-7; D ambiguous. Between the trimmed V and J ends, which lost 5 bases and 1 base, there was a span of 12 bases. The CDR3 is 14 amino acids. Germline CDR1 reads SGHVS; CDR2 reads FQNEAQ.

The chain employs TRBV3-1 (or the pseudogene TRBV3-2) and TRBJ1-1, with 9 bases identical to TRBD1. CDR1 LGHDT and CDR2 YNNKEL come from the germline V gene (reference sequence). The trim removed 5 bases at V and 2 bases at J, leaving 9 bases unmatched. This CDR3 contains 16 residues. CDR3 nucleotides: TGTGCCAGCAGCTTTCCCCCGGGACAGGGCAACACTGAAGCTTTCTTT. Its protein product is CASSFPPGQGNTEAFF.

This sequence joins TRBV4-1 and TRBJ2-3, with TRBD1 matching 9 bases. Losses at the gene ends were 1 base for V and 0 bases for J; bases not matched to a gene: 2. The CDR3 extends over 16 amino acids. Germline lookup yields CDR1 MGHRA and CDR2 YSYEKL. CDR3 DNA sequence: TGCGCCAGCAGCCAAGTGGGGACAGGGAGCACAGATACGCAGTATTTT. Protein product: CASSQVGTGSTDTQYF.

There are many counts of this clone. This sequence joins TRBV4-1 and TRBJ2-1, with 7 positions matching TRBD2. Looked up from germline, CDR1 is MGHRA and CDR2 is YSYEKL. V was pared by 6 bases and J by 0 bases, with 5 bases of the junction left unmatched. The CDR3 spans 15 residues. For the CDR3, the DNA is TGCGCCAGCAGGCTAGCGGAGAGCTCCTACAATGAGCAGTTCTTC. Translating gives CASRLAESSYNEQFF.

V gene TRBV10-3 combines with J gene TRBJ2-1; unclear D gene. Trimming cost V 1 base and J 6 bases, with 4 bases left between them. CDR3 length equals 12 residues. From germline, CDR1 is ENHRY and CDR2 SYGVKD. The CDR3 protein is CAISELANEQFF. CDR3 nucleotide sequence: TGTGCCATCAGTGAGTTGGCCAATGAGCAGTTCTTC.

The chain is built from TRBV2 and TRBJ1-2, with no clear D. The CDR3 spans 12 residues. Trimming took off 8 bases at V and 0 bases at J, with 7 bases between the two ends. The germline gives CDR1 SNHLY, CDR2 FYNNEI. The CDR3 DNA sequence: TGTGCCAGCCGGTGGTCTAACTATGGCTACACCTTC. This codes for CASRWSNYGYTF.

The chain employs TRBV10-2 and TRBJ1-1, with D possibly matching TRBD1 (5 bases). Germline V gene data show CDR1 as WSHSY and CDR2 as SAAADI. The CDR3 has 13 residues. The V end lost 6 bases, the J end lost 6 bases, and 14 bases lay between the germline ends. This CDR3 is CASRDRPGAEAFF. Written as DNA, the CDR3 is TGCGCCAGCAGGGACCGACCGGGGGCTGAAGCTTTCTTT.

This clone was detected once. The CDR3 DNA reads as TGCGCCAGCAGCTTGGGACAGGGGTTTGGGGCCAACGTCCTGACTTTC. Its protein product is CASSLGQGFGANVLTF. This sequence joins TRBV5-1 and TRBJ2-6, with 8 bases aligning to TRBD1. CDR1 and CDR2 (germline): SGHRS, YFSETQ. CDR3 size: 16 residues. The J segment lost 3 bases and the V segment lost 0 bases, leaving 2 bases of the junction unmatched.

The chain is built from TRBV5-1 and TRBJ1-5; TRBD1 agrees at 9 bases. J gave up 4 bases and V 0 bases, and 5 bases lay outside the gene matches. Germline CDR1 SGHRS, CDR2 YFSETQ. The CDR3 is made up of 16 amino acids. As DNA, the CDR3 is TGCGCCAGCAGCTTGGGGGACAGGGTTACGAATCAGCCCCAGCATTTT. Residues: CASSLGDRVTNQPQHF. The full variable domain, its missing parts supplied by reference TRBV5-1 and TRBJ1-5, is KAGVTQTPRYLIKTRGQQVTLSCSPISGHRSVSWYQQTPGQGLQFLFEYFSETQRNKGNFPGRFSGRQFSNSRSEMNVSTLELGDSALYLCASSLGDRVTNQPQHFGDGTRLSIL.

This clone was detected a few times. The chain uses TRBV2 and TRBJ2-1, with TRBD2 as a possible D gene (5 bases). This CDR3 has 16 amino acids. V gave up 6 bases and J gave up 9 bases, with 24 bases separating them. CDR1 is SNHLY, CDR2 FYNNEI, per germline. CDR3 amino acids: CASRVLGSPVRSEQFF. CDR3 DNA sequence: TGTGCCAGCAGGGTTCTAGGGAGTCCCGTCCGAAGTGAGCAGTTCTTC.

The J gene is TRBJ2-7, the V gene TRBV6-2 or TRBV6-3; TRBD2 matches at 9 bases. Germline CDR1 and CDR2: MNHEY and SVGEGT. This CDR3 is 16 amino acids long. Trimming cost V 2 bases and J 6 bases; bases outside gene matches: 11. The CDR3 loop reads CASSYIRREGSIEQYF. CDR3 DNA: TGTGCCAGCAGTTACATTAGGCGGGAGGGATCCATCGAGCAGTACTTC.

Only one count was recorded for this clone. The chain recombines TRBV5-1 with TRBJ1-4; 7 bases map to TRBD1. CDR3 length: 17 amino acids. V dropped 4 bases and J dropped 0; count of bases not matched to a gene: 9. Germline V lookup: CDR1 SGHRS, CDR2 YFSETQ. CDR3 DNA: TGCGCCAGCAGCCACGTAGGGACAGCATCAACTAATGAAAAACTGTTTTTT. Its translation is CASSHVGTASTNEKLFF. The variable domain in full, with the rest retrieved from reference TRBV5-1 and TRBJ1-4, is KAGVTQTPRYLIKTRGQQVTLSCSPISGHRSVSWYQQTPGQGLQFLFEYFSETQRNKGNFPGRFSGRQFSNSRSEMNVSTLELGDSALYLCASSHVGTASTNEKLFFGSGTQLSVL.

J is TRBJ2-1 and V is TRBV20-1, with TRBD2 identical over 16 bases. V was pared by 3 bases and J by 0 bases, with 8 bases of the junction left unmatched. The CDR3 length is 19 residues. CDR1 is DFQATT, CDR2 SNEGSKA, per germline (reference sequence). The CDR3 loop reads CSASQPGLAGGSSYNEQFF. CDR3 DNA sequence: TGCAGTGCTAGTCAACCGGGACTAGCGGGAGGGAGCTCCTACAATGAGCAGTTCTTC.